Shown below are 19 T cell receptor beta chains from a single sample sequenced in a study of CD8+ T cells in alopecia areata. Extracted from the samples, RNA was reverse transcribed into cDNA to serve as the sequencing template. Using immunoSEQ multiplex PCR, the repertoire was profiled, and TCRdb retains in-frame clones only, with some absent. The table records 150,000 to 200,000 clones, around three fifths of them present only once. This sample's treatment: oral pan-JAK inhibitor, 5-10 mg twice daily. The specimen comprised CD4+ T cells sorted from blood, sampled at week 24, from a patient treated with tofacitinib. The origin of the receptors is a human donor with alopecia areata.

This clone was counted a few times. The rearrangement links TRBV29-1 to TRBJ1-1; D perhaps matches TRBD1 (5 bases). The CDR3 has 13 residues. The germline gives CDR1 SQVTM, CDR2 ANQGSEA. Trimming removed 6 bases from V and 4 bases from J, with 15 bases in between. The CDR3 spells CSVVDRLSTEAFF. The CDR3, as DNA: TGCAGCGTCGTCGACAGACTGAGCACTGAAGCTTTCTTT.

This clone has a handful of counts. J is TRBJ2-5 and V is TRBV5-1; D remains unclear. The CDR3 is 15 amino acids. CDR1 and CDR2 (germline): SGHRS, YFSETQ. V was shortened by 1 base and J by 1 base, with 11 bases between the two germline ends. As DNA, the CDR3 is TGCGCCAGCAGCTTGAACACCGGCAGCCAAGAGACCCAGTACTTC. As protein: CASSLNTGSQETQYF.

This clone has more than one count but fewer than ten. The J gene is TRBJ2-6, the V gene TRBV5-1; D is unresolved. The CDR3 consists of 16 residues. Germline values: CDR1 SGHRS, CDR2 YFSETQ. V lost 2 bases, J lost 0 bases, and 9 bases lay in between. This CDR3 reads CASSFFRPSGANVLTF. The CDR3 coding sequence is TGCGCCAGCAGCTTCTTTCGTCCCTCTGGGGCCAACGTCCTGACTTTC.

The chain links TRBV9 to TRBJ2-2; a weak D match, TRBD1 (6 bases). The CDR3 extends over 14 amino acids. Trimming left V 2 bases short and J 7 bases short, with 12 bases between. CDR1 and CDR2 (germline): SGDLS, YYNGEE. As DNA, the CDR3 is TGTGCCAGCAGCGTCGCAGGGGAGAACGGGGAGCTGTTTTTT. Its translation is CASSVAGENGELFF.

A few counts support this clone. Distinct nucleotide sequences in the sample also encode this CDR3. The chain links TRBV5-1 to TRBJ2-2; 8 bases match TRBD1. Trimming removed 4 bases from V and 4 bases from J; junction bases left unmatched: 3. This CDR3 is 14 amino acids long. Germline values: CDR1 SGHRS, CDR2 YFSETQ. CDR3 residues: CASSPDRGTGELFF. The CDR3 DNA is TGCGCCAGCAGCCCAGACAGGGGCACCGGGGAGCTGTTTTTT.

The chain uses TRBV9 and TRBJ2-1; 10 bases map to TRBD2. The CDR3 extends over 20 amino acids. The germline gives CDR1 SGDLS, CDR2 YYNGEE. Trimming removed 6 bases from V and 5 bases from J; junction bases left unmatched: 23. For the CDR3, the DNA is TGTGCCAGCACCTTTTCGGGATCCAGCGGGGGGGATACTTGGGACAATGAGCAGTTCTTC. It encodes CASTFSGSSGGDTWDNEQFF.

This clone has more than one count but fewer than ten. This chain joins TRBV6-1 and TRBJ2-4; TRBD1 might be the D (5 bases). The length of the CDR3 is 16 residues. V was trimmed by 6 bases and J by 2 bases, leaving 17 bases between them. Germline-derived CDR1 and CDR2 are MNHNS and SASEGT. The DNA for the CDR3 is TGTGCCAGCAGCGAAAGACCAGGGATGACCAAAAACATTCAGTACTTC. Translation gives CASSERPGMTKNIQYF.

V and J are TRBV25-1 and TRBJ2-3; maybe TRBD1 (6 bases). The V gene lost 3 bases and the J gene lost 0 bases, with 19 bases spanning the gap. This CDR3 has 18 amino acids. Germline CDR1 is MGHDK and CDR2 is SYGVNS. The CDR3 DNA reads TGTGCCAGCAGTGACCCCCAGGGGCGGAGCGCTAGCACAGATACGCAGTATTTT. This codes for CASSDPQGRSASTDTQYF.

This chain uses TRBV30 with TRBJ1-2; the D gene is possibly TRBD1 (6 bases). Trimming pared 5 bases from V and 6 bases from J, leaving 13 bases between. CDR3 length: 12 amino acids. Germline CDR1 GTSNPN, CDR2 SVGIG (reference sequence). CDR3 amino acids: CAWGRRGHGYTF. For the CDR3, the DNA is TGTGCCTGGGGCCGACGGGGGCATGGCTACACCTTC. Together with reference TRBV30 and TRBJ1-2, the CDR3 gives the full variable domain: SQTIHQWPATLVQPVGSPLSLECTVEGTSNPNLYWYRQAAGRGLQLLFYSVGIGQISSEVPQNLSASRPQDRQFILSSKKLLLSDSGFYLCAWGRRGHGYTFGSGTRLTVV.

This chain joins TRBV29-1 and TRBJ1-1; perhaps TRBD1 as D (6 bases). There are 13 residues in the CDR3. Trimming shortened V by 4 bases and J by 4 bases, and 13 bases separated the two germline ends. From germline, CDR1 is SQVTM and CDR2 ANQGSEA. The chain's CDR3 is CSVGPGVVTEAFF. CDR3 bases: TGCAGCGTTGGACCAGGGGTTGTCACTGAAGCTTTCTTT. Using reference TRBV29-1 and TRBJ1-1 for the parts outside the CDR3, the full variable domain is SAVISQKPSRDICQRGTSLTIQCQVDSQVTMMFWYRQQPGQSLTLIATANQGSEATYESGFVIDKFPISRPNLTFSTLTVSNMSPEDSSIYLCSVGPGVVTEAFFGQGTRLTVV.

This rearrangement joins TRBV29-1 to TRBJ2-3; D call uncertain. Germline-derived CDR1 and CDR2 are SQVTM and ANQGSEA. V dropped 3 bases and J dropped 2 bases, with 9 bases sitting between them. The CDR3 loop spans 13 amino acids. The DNA of the CDR3 is TGCAGCGTTGATCTAAAAAACACAGATACGCAGTATTTT. Its translation: CSVDLKNTDTQYF.

The chain has TRBV29-1 and TRBJ1-5; possible D gene TRBD1, 6 bases. The CDR3 totals 14 residues. The V end lost 4 bases, the J end lost 4 bases, and 14 bases lay between the germline ends. Germline-derived CDR1 and CDR2 are SQVTM and ANQGSEA. CDR3 protein: CSVGLGGTNQPQHF. The CDR3 bases are TGCAGCGTTGGGCTGGGGGGGACAAATCAGCCCCAGCATTTT.

The J gene is TRBJ1-2, the V gene TRBV6-1, with 8 bases that match TRBD1. The CDR3 extends over 11 amino acids. Germline CDR1 is MNHNS and CDR2 is SASEGT. V dropped 6 bases and J dropped 8; count of bases not matched to a gene: 2. The CDR3 is CASRWTGGYTF. The CDR3 nucleotides are TGTGCCAGCAGGTGGACAGGGGGCTACACCTTC.

The V call is TRBV28, the J call TRBJ1-5; D remains unclear. The CDR3 runs 14 residues. The germline V gene has CDR1 MDHEN and CDR2 SYDVKM. Trimming pared 7 bases from V and 3 bases from J, leaving 13 bases between. The CDR3 nucleotides read TGTGCCAGCAAGGCAGGCATACCCAATCAGCCCCAGCATTTT. Residues: CASKAGIPNQPQHF.

The table lists this clone with a few counts. CDR3 region: CASSTRTGAQETQYF. The CDR3, as DNA: TGTGCCAGCAGCACTCGTACCGGGGCTCAAGAGACCCAGTACTTC. V usage is TRBV7-2 and J usage is TRBJ2-5; D may correspond to TRBD1 or TRBD2 (5 bases each). Trimming pared 5 bases from V and 2 bases from J, leaving 15 bases between. This CDR3 is 15 amino acids long. CDR1 is SGHTA and CDR2 is FQGNSA in the germline V gene.

The rearrangement links TRBV30 to TRBJ1-4; D gene uncertain. The germline V gene has CDR1 GTSNPN and CDR2 SVGIG (reference sequence). The CDR3 has 13 amino acids. Deletions cut 2 bases from V and 8 bases from J, with 12 bases between. CDR3 sequence reads: CAWSTVADEKLFF. The CDR3 nucleotides read TGTGCCTGGAGTACGGTCGCGGACGAAAAACTGTTTTTT.

The chain has TRBV30 and TRBJ1-5, with TRBD1 identical over 8 bases. Germline V gene data show CDR1 as GTSNPN and CDR2 as SVGIG (reference sequence). V was clipped by 1 base and J by 3 bases; unmatched bases: 2. CDR3 length: 14 amino acids. The CDR3 DNA reads TGTGCCTGGAGTGGGGGACAGGTCAATCAGCCCCAGCATTTT. It specifies CAWSGGQVNQPQHF.

The chain uses TRBV7-2 and TRBJ1-1, with TRBD1 matching 8 bases. This CDR3 has 15 amino acids. Looked up from germline, CDR1 is SGHTA and CDR2 is FQGNSA. Trimming removed 4 bases from V and 6 bases from J; junction bases left unmatched: 10. CDR3 nucleotides: TGTGCCAGCAGCTCTCGGACAGGGTCATTCGCTGAAGCTTTCTTT. Encoded protein: CASSSRTGSFAEAFF.

The table lists this clone with many counts. The J gene is TRBJ2-2, the V gene TRBV29-1; 7 nucleotides line up with TRBD1. Trimming removed 6 bases from V and 1 base from J; junction bases left unmatched: 14. This CDR3 has 17 residues. CDR1 is SQVTM and CDR2 is ANQGSEA in the germline V gene. Written as DNA, the CDR3 is TGCAGCGTCTCGATTGACAGTAGGACAGGGAACACCGGGGAGCTGTTTTTT. This sequence encodes CSVSIDSRTGNTGELFF.